The sequence of this TCR beta chain was determined in a study of blood T cell repertoires in COVID-19. Data came from immunoSEQ multiplex PCR; TCRdb stores just in-frame clones and leaves some out. In the table there are hundreds of thousands of clones, approximately 88% of which are singletons. CDR3 length: 16 residues. V shed 0 bases and J shed 7 bases, with 19 bases lying between them. The germline gives CDR1 SGHRS, CDR2 YFSETQ. Material for sequencing was peripheral blood. The clonotype originates from a woman aged 30 to 39 who had recovered from COVID-19. The rearrangement uses TRBV5-1 and TRBJ2-5; maybe TRBD2 (7 bases). The CDR3 coding sequence is TGCGCCAGCAGCTTGGGTGCGGGGGCCGGCCGCGGGACCCAGTACTTC. It is translated as CASSLGAGAGRGTQYF.